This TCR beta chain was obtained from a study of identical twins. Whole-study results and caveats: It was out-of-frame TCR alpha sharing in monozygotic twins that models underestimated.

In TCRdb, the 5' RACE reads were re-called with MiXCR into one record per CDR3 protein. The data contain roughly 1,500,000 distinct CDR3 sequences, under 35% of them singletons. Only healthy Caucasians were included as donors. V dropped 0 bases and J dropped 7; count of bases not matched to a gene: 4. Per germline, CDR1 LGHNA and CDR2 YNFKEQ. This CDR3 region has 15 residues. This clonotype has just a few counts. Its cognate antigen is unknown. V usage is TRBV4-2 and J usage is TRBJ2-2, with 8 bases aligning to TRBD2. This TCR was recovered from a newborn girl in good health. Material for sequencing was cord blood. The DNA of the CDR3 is TGTGCCAGCAGCCAAGAACCTCGGGAGGGCGGGGAGCTGTTTTTT. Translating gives CASSQEPREGGELFF.